The 27 T cell receptor beta chains reported below all come from one sample, sequenced in a study of T cell changes during pregnancy in multiple sclerosis. Generated by immunoSEQ multiplex PCR, the TCRdb table keeps only in-frame clones and is missing some. The table lists about 68,000 clones, roughly nine tenths of them singletons, with over 0.65% in the top ten. Sample: peripheral blood, taken in the second trimester of pregnancy. These receptors originate from a female donor with multiple sclerosis, enrolled in a pregnancy study.

The table lists this clone with a count of one. This rearrangement joins TRBV5-8 to TRBJ1-5; the D is unclear. Germline values: CDR1 SGHTS, CDR2 YDEGEE. V gave up 4 bases and J gave up 2 bases, with 10 bases separating them. CDR3 length equals 14 residues. CDR3 bases: TGTGCCAGCAGCGCCCAGGTGGGCAATCAGCCCCAGCATTTT. Protein product: CASSAQVGNQPQHF.

The J gene is TRBJ2-3, the V gene TRBV2; 9 positions match TRBD1. V was pared by 5 bases and J by 5 bases, with 17 bases of the junction left unmatched. This CDR3 is 18 amino acids long. Germline-derived CDR1 and CDR2 are SNHLY and FYNNEI. This CDR3 reads CASSHPDRTQGAGDTQYF. Written as DNA, the CDR3 is TGTGCCAGCAGTCACCCAGACCGCACACAGGGGGCGGGAGATACGCAGTATTTT.

This chain links TRBV6-6 with TRBJ2-7; a possible D gene is TRBD1 (5 bases). Trimming cost V 5 bases and J 7 bases, with 15 bases left between them. In germline, CDR1 is MNHNY, CDR2 SVGAGI (reference sequence). The CDR3 sequence is 13 residues long. This chain's CDR3 is CASSTGTVLEQYF. DNA of the CDR3: TGTGCCAGCAGTACAGGTACGGTCCTGGAGCAGTACTTC.

A few counts support this clone. V is TRBV30 and J is TRBJ1-1; no clear D. This CDR3 region has 13 residues. Trimming removed 0 bases at V and 4 bases at J, with 9 bases between. Germline V gene data show CDR1 as GTSNPN and CDR2 as SVGIG (reference sequence). The CDR3 is CAWSVGEGTEAFF. The CDR3, as DNA: TGTGCCTGGAGTGTCGGGGAGGGCACTGAAGCTTTCTTT.

V is TRBV19 and J is TRBJ2-7, with TRBD1 matching over 9 bases. Germline CDR1 LNHDA, CDR2 SQIVND (reference sequence). The length of the CDR3 is 15 residues. V trimming: 3 bases; J trimming: 2 bases; junction bases outside the gene matches: 5. For the CDR3, the DNA is TGTGCCAGTAGTATCGGGACAGGGATCGCCTACGAGCAGTACTTC. The encoded protein is CASSIGTGIAYEQYF.

The rearrangement uses TRBV6-6 and TRBJ2-7; 7 nucleotides match TRBD1. V dropped 5 bases and J dropped 1; count of bases not matched to a gene: 2. Looked up from germline, CDR1 is MNHNY and CDR2 is SVGAGI (reference sequence). The CDR3 runs to 13 residues. The CDR3 loop is CASSHRGSYEQYF. CDR3 nucleotide sequence: TGTGCCAGCAGTCACAGGGGATCCTACGAGCAGTACTTC.

V and J are TRBV7-6 and TRBJ2-1; TRBD2 matches at 11 bases. Germline V lookup: CDR1 SGHVS, CDR2 FNYEAQ. J gave up 7 bases and V 2 bases, and 10 bases lay outside the gene matches. The CDR3 has 17 residues. CDR3 residues: CASSLNSGGAYWNEQFF. The CDR3 nucleotides read TGTGCCAGCAGCTTAAATAGCGGGGGGGCTTATTGGAATGAGCAGTTCTTC.

This clone was seen more than once but under ten times. Here the CDR3 DNA reads TGTGCCAGCAGCGCCGGGTGGAGGGTCTACAATGAGCAGTTCTTC. This gives the protein CASSAGWRVYNEQFF. The chain recombines TRBV5-6 with TRBJ2-1; TRBD2 is a possible D gene (6 bases). The V end was cut by 4 bases, the J end by 3 bases, with 14 bases between. CDR3 length: 15 amino acids. Germline assignment: CDR1 SGHDT and CDR2 YYEEEE.

This chain links TRBV2 with TRBJ2-5, with D hard to call. V was trimmed by 4 bases and J by 1 base, leaving 10 bases between them. CDR3 length: 14 amino acids. CDR1 SNHLY and CDR2 FYNNEI come from the germline V gene. The CDR3 nucleotides are TGTGCCAGCAGTGTGAGGCTACTCCAAGAGACCCAGTACTTC. It specifies CASSVRLLQETQYF.

This sequence joins TRBV10-3 and TRBJ2-2; TRBD2 matches 11 bases. The V and J ends lost 2 bases and 2 bases, in that order; junction bases with no gene match: 7. The germline gives CDR1 ENHRY, CDR2 SYGVKD. CDR3 length: 18 residues. CDR3 loop: CAISEVPSGGTNTGELFF. The DNA of the CDR3 is TGTGCCATCAGTGAGGTGCCTAGCGGGGGGACCAACACCGGGGAGCTGTTTTTT.

This clone has just one count. This chain uses TRBV18 with TRBJ2-1, with 12 bases identical to TRBD2. CDR3 length equals 16 residues. The V gene end was trimmed by 1 base and the J gene end by 4 bases; junction bases not matched to a gene: 2. The germline V gene has CDR1 KGHSH and CDR2 LQKENI. The CDR3 coding sequence is TGTGCCAGCTCACCACGGCTAGCGGGGGGGTACAATGAGCAGTTCTTC. Its protein is CASSPRLAGGYNEQFF. Drawing the rest from reference TRBV18 and TRBJ2-1, the complete variable domain is NAGVMQNPRHLVRRRGQEARLRCSPMKGHSHVYWYRQLPEEGLKFMVYLQKENIIDESGMPKERFSAEFPKEGPSILRIQQVVRGDSAAYFCASSPRLAGGYNEQFFGPGTRLTVL.

V gene TRBV27 combines with J gene TRBJ2-7, with a possible D match to TRBD1 (5 bases). CDR3 length: 15 residues. Germline-derived CDR1 and CDR2 are MNHEY and SMNVEV (reference sequence). Trimming left V 8 bases short and J 2 bases short, with 19 bases between. CDR3 bases: TGTGCCAGCCAGCCGAATAGACAGCTTCCCTACGAGCAGTACTTC. This sequence encodes CASQPNRQLPYEQYF.

The chain links TRBV5-5 to TRBJ1-6, with TRBD1 matching over 8 bases. The CDR3 runs 15 residues. With 4 bases clipped from V and 5 bases from J, the junction kept 5 bases outside the gene matches. Looked up from germline, CDR1 is SGHKS and CDR2 is YYEKEE (reference sequence). The DNA for the CDR3 is TGTGCCAGCAGCCTACAGGGGGGGGATAATTCACCCCTCCACTTT. Its protein is CASSLQGGDNSPLHF. Using reference TRBV5-5 and TRBJ1-6 for the parts outside the CDR3, the full variable domain is DAGVTQSPTHLIKTRGQQVTLRCSPISGHKSVSWYQQVLGQGPQFIFQYYEKEERGRGNFPDRFSARQFPNYSSELNVNALLLGDSALYLCASSLQGGDNSPLHFGNGTRLTVT.

This clone came up once. The J gene is TRBJ1-5, the V gene TRBV5-6, with D unresolved. V was clipped by 2 bases and J by 1 base, with 7 bases between them. The germline gives CDR1 SGHDT, CDR2 YYEEEE. This CDR3 has 14 amino acids. The CDR3 bases are TGTGCCAGCAGCTTCCTATTCAGCAATCAGCCCCAGCATTTT. It codes for CASSFLFSNQPQHF.

The chain uses TRBV6-4 and TRBJ2-6; D gene unclear. This CDR3 is 15 amino acids long. Germline CDR1 reads MRHNA; CDR2 reads SNTAGT. Trimming stripped 2 bases from V and 1 base from J, with 6 bases between. This CDR3 is CASSDPQSGANVLTF. In DNA, the CDR3 is TGTGCCAGCAGTGACCCCCAGTCTGGGGCCAACGTCCTGACTTTC.

This clone occurred once. CDR3 nucleotide sequence: TGTGCCAGCACCTCCCGGACTAGCGGGGGGGCCTTCCCAGATACGCAGTATTTT. Translation: CASTSRTSGGAFPDTQYF. V gene TRBV7-2 combines with J gene TRBJ2-3; 15 nucleotides agree with TRBD2. The ends lost 7 bases at V and 4 bases at J; junction bases unmatched: 12. Germline loops: CDR1 SGHTA, CDR2 FQGNSA. CDR3 length: 18 amino acids.

The rearrangement joins TRBV5-1 to TRBJ2-1, with 10 bases lining up with TRBD1. V shed 8 bases and J 7 bases; nucleotides not matched to a gene: 15. Germline V gene sequence: CDR1 SGHRS, CDR2 YFSETQ. This CDR3 has 16 amino acids. CDR3 DNA sequence: TGCGCCAGTAAAGAGTCCGGGACAGGGGTTGGGAATGAGCAGTTCTTC. Amino acids: CASKESGTGVGNEQFF.

The V call is TRBV7-9, the J call TRBJ1-3; D possibly corresponds to TRBD1 (6 bases). In germline, CDR1 is SEHNR, CDR2 FQNEAQ (reference sequence). V lost 5 bases and J lost 0, with 14 bases in between. The CDR3 has 16 amino acids. The CDR3 DNA reads TGTGCCAGCAGCCCGCCAGGACAGTACTCTGGAAACACCATATATTTT. This codes for CASSPPGQYSGNTIYF. The whole variable domain, remainder taken from reference TRBV7-9 and TRBJ1-3, is DTGVSQNPRHKITKRGQNVTFRCDPISEHNRLYWYRQTLGQGPEFLTYFQNEAQLEKSRLLSDRFSAERPKGSFSTLEIQRTEQGDSAMYLCASSPPGQYSGNTIYFGEGSWLTVV.

V usage is TRBV6-6 and J usage is TRBJ1-5; the D gene is possibly TRBD1 (6 bases). The CDR3 covers 15 residues. The V gene lost 6 bases and the J gene lost 5 bases, with 17 bases spanning the gap. Germline CDR1 is MNHNY and CDR2 is SVGAGI (reference sequence). CDR3 sequence: CASSYTGREHQPQHF. DNA of the CDR3: TGTGCCAGCAGCTATACAGGGAGGGAGCATCAGCCCCAGCATTTT.

This chain links TRBV2 with TRBJ1-1, with D hard to call. Germline CDR1 reads SNHLY; CDR2 reads FYNNEI. Trimming removed 6 bases at V and 7 bases at J, with 9 bases between. The CDR3 has 11 amino acids. DNA for the CDR3: TGTGCCAGCAGGACCGGGATTGAAGCTTTCTTT. This sequence encodes CASRTGIEAFF.

This chain uses TRBV7-2 with TRBJ2-7; no firm D call. This CDR3 region has 12 residues. Trimming shortened V by 3 bases and J by 6 bases, and 9 bases separated the two germline ends. CDR1 SGHTA and CDR2 FQGNSA come from the germline V gene. The CDR3 is CASSFDRVEQYF. DNA for the CDR3: TGTGCCAGCAGCTTCGACCGGGTCGAGCAGTACTTC.

The rearrangement links TRBV21-1 to TRBJ2-1; the table's D call TRBD1 went unverified against the DNA. TRBV21-1 is given as a pseudogene. The CDR3 is 16 residues long. CDR3 DNA sequence: TGTGCCAGCAGCAAAGTTAGGCACAGGGGCTACAATGAGCAGTTCTTC. This codes for CASSKVRHRGYNEQFF.

CDR3 DNA sequence: TGTGCCAGCAGCTTAACCCGACTAGCGGGGGCGCTCAATGAGCAGTTCTTC. Translation: CASSLTRLAGALNEQFF. This chain connects TRBV7-3 to TRBJ2-1, with 12 positions matching TRBD2. V lost 0 bases to trimming and J lost 6 bases; unmatched junction nucleotides: 6. The CDR3 totals 17 residues. Germline assignment: CDR1 SGHTA and CDR2 FQGTGA.

The chain links TRBV6-5 to TRBJ2-3; 8 bases fit TRBD2. CDR1 is MNHEY, CDR2 SVGAGI, per germline. The CDR3 has 14 amino acids. J was trimmed by 1 base and V by 5 bases; bases with no gene match: 2. This CDR3 reads CASSDSGGTDTQYF. For the CDR3, the DNA is TGTGCCAGCAGTGATAGCGGGGGCACAGATACGCAGTATTTT.

The J gene is TRBJ1-2, the V gene TRBV9; 7 bases match TRBD1. The CDR3 runs 13 residues. V was clipped by 3 bases and J by 6 bases; unmatched bases: 5. Germline V gene data show CDR1 as SGDLS and CDR2 as YYNGEE. The CDR3: CASSATDRHGYTF. For the CDR3, the DNA is TGTGCCAGCAGCGCTACGGACAGGCATGGCTACACCTTC.

This clone was seen just once. The rearrangement uses TRBV19 and TRBJ1-5; 7 bases line up with TRBD1. The CDR3 is 13 amino acids. V shed 6 bases and J 6 bases; nucleotides not matched to a gene: 5. Looked up from germline, CDR1 is LNHDA and CDR2 is SQIVND (reference sequence). CDR3 residues: CASSSDRVQPQHF. CDR3 bases: TGTGCCAGTAGCTCAGACAGGGTTCAGCCCCAGCATTTT.

The chain joins TRBV6-6 to TRBJ2-2, with D uncertain. V was cut by 6 bases and J by 4 bases, with 12 bases left in between. Looked up from germline, CDR1 is MNHNY and CDR2 is SVGAGI (reference sequence). The CDR3 spans 14 residues. CDR3 region: CASSPSPRTGELFF. As DNA, the CDR3 is TGTGCCAGCAGCCCGTCCCCGCGCACCGGGGAGCTGTTTTTT.